A selection of T cell receptor beta chains follows, all from one sample in a study of T cells in Graves' hyperthyroidism and ophthalmopathy. MiXCR was run by TCRdb on the multiplex PCR reads, yielding one entry per CDR3 protein. The sample lists roughly 720,000 distinct CDR3 sequences, around a sixth occurring once. Material for sequencing was blood. All receptors come from a man aged 50 to 59 with Graves' hyperthyroidism. Both conserved end residues are part of each CDR3. A D gene is named only where the DNA matches it firmly. For some rows the clone size is stated as once, few or many, or as a class when expanded; others skip it.

V gene	J gene	clone size	D gene	CDR3 DNA	CDR3 protein
TRBV7-9	TRBJ1-5	-	-	TGTGCCAGCAGCTCGCGCGCTGGGTCAGATCAGCCCCAGCATTTT	CASSSRAGSDQPQHF
TRBV27	TRBJ1-2	many	-	TGTGCCAGCAGTTTTCAGGGAACCAGGGGTGGAGGCTACACCTTC	CASSFQGTRGGGYTF
TRBV20-1	TRBJ2-2	many	TRBD2	TGCAGTGCTAGAGCACTAGCGGGTAACACCGGGGAGCTGTTTTTT	CSARALAGNTGELFF
TRBV11-2	TRBJ2-5	many	-	TGTGCCAGCAGCTTAGACTACAATAACCAAGAGACCCAGTACTTC	CASSLDYNNQETQYF
TRBV24-1	TRBJ2-3	few	TRBD2	TGTGCCACCAGTGGGGCCGGGACTAGCGGGGGGACAGATACGCAGTATTTT	CATSGAGTSGGTDTQYF
TRBV28	TRBJ2-7	many	TRBD1	TGTGCCAGCAGACCACAAGGGGGCGATTACGAGCAGTACTTC	CASRPQGGDYEQYF
TRBV9	TRBJ2-1	-	-	TGTGCCAGCAGCGTAGGCGGCGATAGCTCCTACAATGAGCAGTTCTTC	CASSVGGDSSYNEQFF
TRBV5-1	TRBJ2-1	few	TRBD2	TGCGCCAGCGAGAGGCTAGCGGGAGGGGATGAGCAGTTCTTC	CASERLAGGDEQFF
TRBV25-1	TRBJ1-1	many	-	TGTGCCAGCAGAGAACCTGGGGATGGTACTGAAGCTTTCTTT	CASREPGDGTEAFF
TRBV4-2	TRBJ1-1	-	-	TGTGCCAGCAGCCAAGCGGGGGCCTCCGAAGCTTTCTTT	CASSQAGASEAFF
TRBV4-2	TRBJ2-7	-	TRBD2	TGTGCCAGCAGCCAACGAACTAGCGGGACTTCCTACGAGCAGTACTTC	CASSQRTSGTSYEQYF
TRBV2	TRBJ1-6	many	-	TGTGCCAGCAGTGAGGAGGCAGGCAATTCACCCCTCCACTTT	CASSEEAGNSPLHF
TRBV11-2	TRBJ1-1	many	TRBD1	TGTGCCAGCAGCGGAGGACAGGGCATGAACACTGAAGCTTTCTTT	CASSGGQGMNTEAFF
TRBV2	TRBJ1-1	many	TRBD1	TGTGCCAGCAGGGCCCGGGACAGGGCTATGAACACTGAAGCTTTCTTT	CASRARDRAMNTEAFF
TRBV9	TRBJ1-1	many	TRBD1	TGTGCCAGCACTAGGACAGGGGCGAACACTGAAGCTTTCTTT	CASTRTGANTEAFF
TRBV2	TRBJ1-2	few	TRBD1	TGTGCCAGCAGTCCCCGGGACAGGGGTGGCTACACCTTC	CASSPRDRGGYTF
TRBV29-1	TRBJ1-1	-	-	TGCAGCTATAGTGCGGACACTGAAGCTTTCTTT	CSYSADTEAFF
TRBV14	TRBJ2-3	few	TRBD1	TGTGCCAGCAGCCAAGCCCCGACAGGGGAGAAGACAGATACGCAGTATTTT	CASSQAPTGEKTDTQYF
TRBV19	TRBJ2-1	-	TRBD1	TGTGCCAGTAGTATTCCTGGACAGGGGTTTCCTGAGCAGTTCTTC	CASSIPGQGFPEQFF
TRBV28	TRBJ1-4	-	-	TGTGCCAGCAGTTTATCCCAGGGTAGGAAAAAACTGTTTTTT	CASSLSQGRKKLFF
TRBV7-3	TRBJ2-3	-	-	TGTGCCAGCAGCTTAACCGCGGAAACGAGGACAGATACGCAGTATTTT	CASSLTAETRTDTQYF
TRBV29-1	TRBJ2-7	-	-	TGCAGCGTTGAGGTGTCCGGGACCTACGAGCAGTACTTC	CSVEVSGTYEQYF
TRBV6-1	TRBJ2-1	-	TRBD2	TGTGCCAGCAGTCAGGGACTAGCGGGAGGACCCTACAATGAGCAGTTCTTC	CASSQGLAGGPYNEQFF
TRBV6-1	TRBJ2-5	few	TRBD1	TGTGCCAGCAGTGGCGGACAGGGTCCGGGTGAGACCCAGTACTTC	CASSGGQGPGETQYF
TRBV6-5	TRBJ2-5	-	-	TGTGCCATCAGTTCCCAGGGACAAGAGGCCCAGTACTTC	CAISSQGQEAQYF
TRBV10-3	TRBJ2-7	-	TRBD1	TGTGCCATCAACCGGGACAGGGATTACGAGCAGTACTTC	CAINRDRDYEQYF
TRBV6-1	TRBJ2-5	many	-	TGTGCCAGCAGTGACCCGGGGGCCGAAGAGACCCAGTACTTC	CASSDPGAEETQYF
TRBV12-3/TRBV12-4	TRBJ1-5	many	TRBD1	TGTGCCAGCAGCCTATCGGGACAGGGTAACAATCAGCCCCAGCATTTT	CASSLSGQGNNQPQHF
TRBV28	TRBJ2-5	many	TRBD2	TGTGCCAGCAGTTTACTCAGACTAGCCGGGTACCAAGAGACCCAGTACTTC	CASSLLRLAGYQETQYF
TRBV11-2	TRBJ2-5	once	TRBD2	TGTGCCAGCAGCTTATCCCCTAGCGGGAGGCCACGGGAGACCCAGTACTTC	CASSLSPSGRPRETQYF
TRBV28	TRBJ1-2	many	TRBD1	TGTGCCAGCAGTTTACAGGGACAGGGGGCAAGCACCTTC	CASSLQGQGASTF
TRBV16	TRBJ2-7	few	TRBD1	TGTGCCAGCAGCCAAATACAGGGGGCAAAGGGGCAGTACTTC	CASSQIQGAKGQYF
TRBV7-2	TRBJ2-7	many	TRBD1	TGTGCCAGCAGCTTAAGGGCGGGACAGGGGGCCGGCGAGCAGTACTTC	CASSLRAGQGAGEQYF
TRBV19	TRBJ1-5	-	-	TGTGCCAGTAGTCCCGGTTCGGCAGGGTCGAGCAATCAGCCCCAGCATTTT	CASSPGSAGSSNQPQHF
TRBV6-1	TRBJ2-1	many	TRBD2	TGTGCCAGCACCCCGATAGCGGGAGGGCCGAGGTCCTACAATGAGCAGTTCTTC	CASTPIAGGPRSYNEQFF
TRBV4-2	TRBJ2-1	-	TRBD2	TGTGCCAGCAGCCAGGCCTACGGGGCGGGAGCCTACAATGAGCAGTTCTTC	CASSQAYGAGAYNEQFF
TRBV12-3/TRBV12-4	TRBJ1-2	many	-	TGTGCCAGCAGTGCGCCCGGCGGGGGCTACACCTTC	CASSAPGGGYTF
TRBV7-2	TRBJ1-2	many	-	TGTGCCAGCAGGGCGAGTGAGGGTCGTGGCTACACCTTC	CASRASEGRGYTF
TRBV12-3/TRBV12-4	TRBJ2-1	many	-	TGTGCCAGCAGTTTAGGGGGTGAGAATGAGCAGTTCTTC	CASSLGGENEQFF
TRBV29-1	TRBJ2-3	-	TRBD2	TGCAGCGTTACAAGACTAGCGGGAGTCCAAGATACGCAGTATTTT	CSVTRLAGVQDTQYF
TRBV10-3	TRBJ2-2	-	TRBD2	TGTGCCACCGGGGAGCGGGAGGGAAACACCGGGGAGCTGTTTTTT	CATGEREGNTGELFF